One and the same sample provided the 6 T cell receptor beta chains below, sequenced in a study of shared clonotypes between healthy human individuals. The protocol was immunoSEQ multiplex PCR, while the TCRdb copy is restricted to in-frame clones and leaves out a portion. The table has approximately 440,000 clones, around 77% seen once. Material for sequencing was PBMCs. Receptors originate from a woman between 35 and 50 years old in good health. Some clones in this sample may be carry-over from other donors' samples.

This rearrangement joins TRBV28 to TRBJ2-3, with 10 bases aligning to TRBD2. Germline assignment: CDR1 MDHEN and CDR2 SYDVKM. With 6 bases clipped from V and 3 bases from J, the junction kept 9 bases outside the gene matches. This CDR3 is built from 16 residues. CDR3 nucleotides: TGTGCCAGCAGCTCGTCTAGCGGGAGAGAAACAGATACGCAGTATTTT. It is translated as CASSSSSGRETDTQYF.

This clone was observed at least ten times. This CDR3 is also generated by other DNA sequences in the sample. V usage is TRBV28 and J usage is TRBJ1-1; 7 nucleotides agree with TRBD1. Germline V gene data show CDR1 as MDHEN and CDR2 as SYDVKM. This CDR3 region has 14 residues. Losses at the gene ends were 4 bases for V and 7 bases for J; bases not matched to a gene: 9. The CDR3 is CASSSGRWDSEAFF. The CDR3 coding sequence is TGTGCCAGCAGTTCAGGCCGCTGGGACAGTGAAGCTTTCTTT.

In DNA, the CDR3 is TGTGCCAGCAGTTCCGCGGGACAACAAAACTATGGCTACACCTTC. Protein sequence: CASSSAGQQNYGYTF. This rearrangement joins TRBV27 to TRBJ1-2; D might be TRBD1 (6 bases). Trimming removed 4 bases from V and 2 bases from J, with 14 bases in between. There are 15 residues in the CDR3. Germline V CDR1 and CDR2: MNHEY, SMNVEV (reference sequence).

Regarding this clone: The sample holds other DNA sequences that translate to the same CDR3. The chain joins TRBV7-9 to TRBJ2-5; D unclear. V gave up 3 bases and J gave up 5 bases, with 7 bases separating them. CDR1 is SEHNR, CDR2 FQNEAQ, per germline (reference sequence). This CDR3 spans 12 amino acids. DNA for the CDR3: TGTGCCAGCAGCTTCGTCGGGGAGACCCAGTACTTC. Residues: CASSFVGETQYF.

The chain has TRBV18 and TRBJ2-7; TRBD1 matches at 11 bases. The CDR3 has 14 residues. The germline V gene has CDR1 KGHSH and CDR2 LQKENI. Trimming at V came to 4 bases and at J to 5 bases, leaving 4 bases not matched to a gene. The CDR3 loop is CASSQWTGGNEQYF. In DNA, the CDR3 is TGTGCCAGCTCACAGTGGACAGGGGGCAACGAGCAGTACTTC.

The genes are TRBV29-1 and TRBJ1-1; 8 positions match TRBD1. This CDR3 contains 14 residues. J was trimmed by 4 bases and V by 7 bases; bases with no gene match: 11. The germline V gene encodes CDR1 SQVTM and CDR2 ANQGSEA. Here the CDR3 reads CSALGTGGATEAFF. The CDR3 coding sequence is TGCAGCGCCCTAGGGACAGGAGGCGCCACTGAAGCTTTCTTT. Together with reference TRBV29-1 and TRBJ1-1, the CDR3 gives the full variable domain: SAVISQKPSRDICQRGTSLTIQCQVDSQVTMMFWYRQQPGQSLTLIATANQGSEATYESGFVIDKFPISRPNLTFSTLTVSNMSPEDSSIYLCSALGTGGATEAFFGQGTRLTVV.